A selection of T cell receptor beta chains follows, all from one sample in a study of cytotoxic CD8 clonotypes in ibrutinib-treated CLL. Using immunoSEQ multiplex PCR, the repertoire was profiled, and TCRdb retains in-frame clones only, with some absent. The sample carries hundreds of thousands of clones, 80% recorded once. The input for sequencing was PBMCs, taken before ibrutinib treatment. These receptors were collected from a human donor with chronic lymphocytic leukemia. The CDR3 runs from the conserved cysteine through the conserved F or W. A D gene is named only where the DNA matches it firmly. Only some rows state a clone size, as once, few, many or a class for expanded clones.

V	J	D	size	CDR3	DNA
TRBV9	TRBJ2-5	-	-	CASSVGRGSETQYF	TGTGCCAGCAGCGTAGGAAGGGGATCGGAGACCCAGTACTTC
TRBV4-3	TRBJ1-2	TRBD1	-	CASSPSGTGGWGYGYTF	TGCGCCAGCAGCCCATCCGGGACAGGGGGCTGGGGCTATGGCTACACCTTC
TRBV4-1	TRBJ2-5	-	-	CASSLSAGAQETQYF	TGCGCCAGCAGCCTGAGTGCAGGGGCCCAAGAGACCCAGTACTTC
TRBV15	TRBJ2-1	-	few	CATRRWEIDNEQFF	TGTGCCACCAGGAGGTGGGAAATCGACAATGAGCAGTTCTTC
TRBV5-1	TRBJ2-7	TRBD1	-	CASSLGQGVDEQYF	TGCGCCAGCAGCTTGGGACAGGGGGTAGACGAGCAGTACTTC
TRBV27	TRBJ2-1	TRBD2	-	CASSLLAFSSYNEQFF	TGTGCCAGCAGCCTACTAGCGTTTAGCTCCTACAATGAGCAGTTCTTC
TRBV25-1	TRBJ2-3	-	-	CASSGVRPDTQYF	TGTGCCAGCAGTGGGGTCAGACCAGATACGCAGTATTTT
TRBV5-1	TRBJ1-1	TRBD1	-	CASSWGTGFEAFF	TGCGCCAGCAGCTGGGGGACAGGATTTGAAGCTTTCTTT
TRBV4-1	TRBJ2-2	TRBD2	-	CASSQGALGTSGSIGELFF	TGCGCCAGCAGCCAAGGAGCTTTGGGGACTAGCGGGAGTATAGGGGAGCTGTTTTTT
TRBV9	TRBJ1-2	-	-	CASSAQGGSGYGYTF	TGTGCCAGCAGTGCACAAGGGGGGTCTGGGTATGGCTACACCTTC
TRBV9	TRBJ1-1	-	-	CASSVDSPNTEAFF	TGTGCCAGCAGCGTAGACTCCCCGAACACTGAAGCTTTCTTT
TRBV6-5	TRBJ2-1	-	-	CASSYSHPYNEQFF	TGTGCCAGCAGTTACTCACATCCATACAATGAGCAGTTCTTC
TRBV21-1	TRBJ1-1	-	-	CGGSDTEAFF	TGTGGGGGCAGCGACACTGAAGCTTTCTTT
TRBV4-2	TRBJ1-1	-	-	CASSQPDRENTEAFF	TGTGCCAGCAGCCAGCCTGACAGAGAGAACACTGAAGCTTTCTTT
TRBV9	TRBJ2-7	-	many	CASSVDGSGRVYEQYF	TGTGCCAGCAGCGTAGATGGGTCGGGCAGGGTGTACGAGCAGTACTTC
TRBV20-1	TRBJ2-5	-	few	CSARKETQYF	TGCAGTGCTAGAAAAGAGACCCAGTACTTC
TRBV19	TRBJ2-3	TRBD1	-	CASTGQGNTDTQYF	TGTGCCAGCACGGGACAGGGAAACACAGATACGCAGTATTTT
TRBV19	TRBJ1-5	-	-	CASSIMTTGNQPQHF	TGTGCCAGTAGTATCATGACAACAGGGAATCAGCCCCAGCATTTT
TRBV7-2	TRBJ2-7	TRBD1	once	CASSDRGPGYEQYF	TGTGCCAGCAGTGACAGGGGCCCGGGCTACGAGCAGTACTTC
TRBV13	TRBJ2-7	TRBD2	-	CASSLSGHVGLAGEVEQYF	TGTGCCAGCAGCTTATCGGGCCACGTGGGACTAGCGGGAGAAGTCGAGCAGTACTTC
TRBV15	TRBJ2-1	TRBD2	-	CATSRDTRASGRAVNEQFF	TGTGCCACCAGCAGAGATACTCGGGCTAGCGGGAGGGCCGTCAATGAGCAGTTCTTC
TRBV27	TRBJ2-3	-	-	CASSPSRVLSDTQYF	TGTGCCAGCAGCCCATCCCGGGTTCTCTCAGATACGCAGTATTTT
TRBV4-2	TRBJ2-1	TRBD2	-	CASSQVGTSGKNNEQFF	TGTGCCAGCAGCCAAGTGGGGACTAGCGGGAAGAACAATGAGCAGTTCTTC
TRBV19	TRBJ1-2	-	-	CASSRRQNYGYTF	TGTGCCAGTAGTAGGAGACAGAACTATGGCTACACCTTC
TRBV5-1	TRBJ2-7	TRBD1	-	CASSLLGQDYEQYF	TGCGCCAGCAGCTTGTTGGGACAGGACTACGAGCAGTACTTC
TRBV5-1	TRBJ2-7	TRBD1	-	CASSPARDRADEQYF	TGCGCCAGCAGCCCCGCCCGGGACAGGGCAGACGAGCAGTACTTC
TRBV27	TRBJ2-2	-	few	CASSPWAGSNTGELFF	TGTGCCAGTAGCCCTTGGGCAGGGAGTAACACCGGGGAGCTGTTTTTT
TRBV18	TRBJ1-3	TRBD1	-	CASSPLRGSSGNTIYF	TGTGCCAGCTCACCACTCAGGGGGAGCTCTGGAAACACCATATATTTT
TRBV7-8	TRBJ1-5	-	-	CASSLEYSNQPQHF	TGTGCCAGCAGCTTAGAATATAGCAATCAGCCCCAGCATTTT
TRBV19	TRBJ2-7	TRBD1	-	CASSWGQGASYEQYF	TGTGCCAGTAGTTGGGGGCAGGGGGCTTCCTACGAGCAGTACTTC
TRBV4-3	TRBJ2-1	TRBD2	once	CASSHPTSGTTHSYNEQFF	TGCGCCAGCAGCCACCCAACTAGCGGGACAACGCACTCCTACAATGAGCAGTTCTTC
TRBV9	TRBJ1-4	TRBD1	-	CASSPGTVVLEKLFF	TGTGCCAGCAGCCCCGGGACAGTGGTTCTTGAAAAACTGTTTTTT
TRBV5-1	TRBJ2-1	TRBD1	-	CASSLGGQGADEQFF	TGCGCCAGCAGCTTGGGTGGACAGGGGGCGGATGAGCAGTTCTTC
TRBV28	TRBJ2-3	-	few	CASSLLSGLTSTDTQYF	TGTGCCAGCAGTCTACTATCAGGACTGACTAGCACAGATACGCAGTATTTT
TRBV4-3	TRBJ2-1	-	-	CASSQAGVSYNEQFF	TGCGCCAGCAGCCAAGCGGGGGTATCTTACAATGAGCAGTTCTTC
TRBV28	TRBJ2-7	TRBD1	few	CASSSGTVLYEQYF	TGTGCCAGCAGTTCCGGGACAGTCCTCTACGAGCAGTACTTC
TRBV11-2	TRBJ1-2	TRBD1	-	CASSLYPGGGDGYTF	TGTGCCAGCAGCTTATATCCTGGAGGGGGCGACGGCTACACCTTC
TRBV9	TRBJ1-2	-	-	CATNGRDGYTF	TGTGCCACAAATGGTAGAGATGGCTACACCTTC
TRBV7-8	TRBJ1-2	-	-	CASSPTELNYGYTF	TGTGCCAGCAGCCCGACAGAATTGAACTATGGCTACACCTTC
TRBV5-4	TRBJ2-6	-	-	CASSLDSVSGANVLTF	TGTGCCAGCAGCTTGGATTCGGTATCTGGGGCCAACGTCCTGACTTTC
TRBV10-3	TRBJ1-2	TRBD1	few	CAIRGQEVGYTF	TGTGCCATCAGAGGACAGGAGGTTGGCTACACCTTC
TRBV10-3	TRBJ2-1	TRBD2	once	CAISGLAREQFF	TGTGCCATCAGTGGACTAGCTCGGGAGCAGTTCTTC
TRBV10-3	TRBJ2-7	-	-	CAISVQNYEQYF	TGTGCCATCAGTGTCCAGAACTACGAGCAGTACTTC
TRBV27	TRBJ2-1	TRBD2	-	CASSLSFSSGNEQFF	TGTGCCAGCAGTTTATCGTTCAGTAGCGGGAATGAGCAGTTCTTC
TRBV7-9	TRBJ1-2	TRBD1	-	CASSGQGFYGYTF	TGTGCCAGCAGCGGACAGGGTTTCTATGGCTACACCTTC
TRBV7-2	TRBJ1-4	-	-	CASSYSVPRYLTNEKLFF	TGTGCCAGCAGTTATAGCGTTCCGAGATACCTAACTAATGAAAAACTGTTTTTT
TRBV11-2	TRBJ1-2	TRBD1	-	CASSNRDRDHGYTF	TGTGCCAGCAGCAATCGGGACAGGGATCATGGCTACACCTTC
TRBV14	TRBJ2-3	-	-	CASSRWVDTQYF	TGTGCCAGCAGCCGATGGGTCGATACGCAGTATTTT
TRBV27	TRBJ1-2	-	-	CASRSKGYSGYTF	TGTGCCAGCAGGAGTAAGGGGTACAGTGGCTACACCTTC
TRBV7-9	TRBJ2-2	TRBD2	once	CASSSERGTGELFF	TGTGCCAGCAGCTCCGAGCGGGGAACCGGGGAGCTGTTTTTT
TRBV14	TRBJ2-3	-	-	CASSHGTIRTDTQYF	TGTGCCAGCAGCCACGGTACGATTCGCACAGATACGCAGTATTTT
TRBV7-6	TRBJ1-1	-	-	CASSSRVNTEAFF	TGTGCCAGCAGCTCCAGGGTGAACACTGAAGCTTTCTTT